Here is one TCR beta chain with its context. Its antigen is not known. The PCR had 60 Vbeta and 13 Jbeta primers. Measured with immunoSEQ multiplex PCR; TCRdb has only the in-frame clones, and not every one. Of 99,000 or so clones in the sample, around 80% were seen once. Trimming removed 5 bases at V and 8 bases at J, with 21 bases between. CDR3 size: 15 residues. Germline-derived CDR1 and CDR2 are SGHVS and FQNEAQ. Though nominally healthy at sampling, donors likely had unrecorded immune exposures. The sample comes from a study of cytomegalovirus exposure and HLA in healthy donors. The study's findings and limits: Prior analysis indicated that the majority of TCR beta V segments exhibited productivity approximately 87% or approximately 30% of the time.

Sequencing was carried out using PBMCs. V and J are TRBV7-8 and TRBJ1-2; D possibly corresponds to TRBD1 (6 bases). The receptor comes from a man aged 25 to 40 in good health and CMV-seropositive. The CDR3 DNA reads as TGTGCCAGCAGCCGGACCGCGGGGGGGCGCGAAGGCTACACCTTC. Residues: CASSRTAGGREGYTF.